This T cell receptor beta chain stems from a study of CD8 T cells in ankylosing spondylitis. The length of the CDR3 is 13 residues. V dropped 0 bases and J dropped 12 bases, with 13 bases sitting between them. Looked up from germline, CDR1 is SGDLS and CDR2 is YYNGEE. This clonotype was detected only a few times. Its cognate antigen is unknown. Scientists made TCR beta libraries using quantitative 5'-RACE with molecular barcodes. TCRdb re-derived calls from the 5' RACE reads in MiXCR, one entry per CDR3 protein. The repertoire has over 600,000 distinct CDR3 sequences, around 19% of them found once; the top ten carry about 19%. Study observations and caveats: Peripheral blood held disease-linked clones only at relatively low frequency, and these were CD8+. A motif of seven or eight highly homologous TCR beta variants was seen as apparently characteristic of ankylosing spondylitis blood. Reportedly, disease-linked clones are significantly enriched in ankylosing spondylitis patients' matched synovial fluid.

The chain uses TRBV9 and TRBJ2-1; maybe TRBD2 (5 bases). This TCR derives from a male donor with ankylosing spondylitis. Sequencing input: blood, either unsorted or a sorted T cell fraction (not recorded which). DNA of the CDR3: TGTGCCAGCAGCGTAGGATCCCTAGCAGGGCAGTTCTTC. Its translation: CASSVGSLAGQFF.